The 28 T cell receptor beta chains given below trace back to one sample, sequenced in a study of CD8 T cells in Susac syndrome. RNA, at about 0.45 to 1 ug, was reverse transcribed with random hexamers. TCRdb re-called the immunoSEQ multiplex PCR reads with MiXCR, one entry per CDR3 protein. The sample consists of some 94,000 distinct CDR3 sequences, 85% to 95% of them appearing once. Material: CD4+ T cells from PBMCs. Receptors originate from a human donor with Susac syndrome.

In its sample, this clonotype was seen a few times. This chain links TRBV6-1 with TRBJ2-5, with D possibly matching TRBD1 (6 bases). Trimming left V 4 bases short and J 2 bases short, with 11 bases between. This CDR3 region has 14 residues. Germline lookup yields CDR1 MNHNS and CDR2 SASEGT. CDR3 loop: CASSGTGIQETQYF. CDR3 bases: TGTGCCAGCAGTGGTACAGGGATTCAAGAGACCCAGTACTTC.

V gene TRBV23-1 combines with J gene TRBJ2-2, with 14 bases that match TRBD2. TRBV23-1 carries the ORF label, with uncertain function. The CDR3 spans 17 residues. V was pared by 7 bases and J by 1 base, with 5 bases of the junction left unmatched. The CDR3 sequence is CASTGGLAGENTGELFF. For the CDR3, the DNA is TGCGCCAGCACCGGGGGACTAGCGGGGGAGAACACCGGGGAGCTGTTTTTT.

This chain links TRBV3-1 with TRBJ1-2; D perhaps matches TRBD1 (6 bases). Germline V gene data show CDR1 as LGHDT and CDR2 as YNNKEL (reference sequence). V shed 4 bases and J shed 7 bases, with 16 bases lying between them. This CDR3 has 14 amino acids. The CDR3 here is CASSPGNRVGGYTF. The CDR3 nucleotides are TGTGCCAGCAGCCCTGGGAACAGGGTGGGTGGCTACACCTTC.

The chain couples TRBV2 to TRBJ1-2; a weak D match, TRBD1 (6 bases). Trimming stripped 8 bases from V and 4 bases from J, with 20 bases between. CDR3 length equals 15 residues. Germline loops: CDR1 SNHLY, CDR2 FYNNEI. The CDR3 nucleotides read TGTGCCAGCGGAATTGCAGGGGTCACTCTCTATGGCTACACCTTC. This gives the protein CASGIAGVTLYGYTF. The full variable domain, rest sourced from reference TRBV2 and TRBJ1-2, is EPEVTQTPSHQVTQMGQEVILRCVPISNHLYFYWYRQILGQKVEFLVSFYNNEISEKSEIFDDQFSVERPDGSNFTLKIRSTKLEDSAMYFCASGIAGVTLYGYTFGSGTRLTVV.

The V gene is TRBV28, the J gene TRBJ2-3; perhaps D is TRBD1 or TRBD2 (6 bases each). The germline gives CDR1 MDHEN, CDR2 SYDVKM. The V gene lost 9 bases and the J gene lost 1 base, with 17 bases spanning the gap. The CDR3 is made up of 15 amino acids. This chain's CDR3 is CASLEGGPGTDTQYF. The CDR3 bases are TGTGCCAGTCTAGAGGGGGGCCCGGGCACAGATACGCAGTATTTT.

The DNA for the CDR3 is TGTGCCAGCAGCTTGGACAGGGGTCCCTCAACAGAGACTGAAGCTTTCTTT. Translation: CASSLDRGPSTETEAFF. The V and J genes are TRBV5-8 and TRBJ1-1; the match to TRBD1 covers 7 bases. The V gene end was trimmed by 0 bases and the J gene end by 5 bases; junction bases not matched to a gene: 13. The CDR3 consists of 17 residues. Germline CDR1 SGHTS, CDR2 YDEGEE.

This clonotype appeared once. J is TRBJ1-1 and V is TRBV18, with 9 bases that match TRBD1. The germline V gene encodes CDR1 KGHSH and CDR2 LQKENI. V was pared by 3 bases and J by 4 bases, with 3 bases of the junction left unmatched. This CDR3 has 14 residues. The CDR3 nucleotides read TGTGCCAGCTCACCCGGGACAGGGAGCACTGAAGCTTTCTTT. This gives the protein CASSPGTGSTEAFF.

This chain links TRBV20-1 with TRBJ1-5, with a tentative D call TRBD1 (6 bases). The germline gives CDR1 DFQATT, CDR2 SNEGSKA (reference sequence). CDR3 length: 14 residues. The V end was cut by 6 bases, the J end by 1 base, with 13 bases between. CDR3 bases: TGCAGTGCAGTACAGGGAGGGAGCAATCAGCCCCAGCATTTT. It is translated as CSAVQGGSNQPQHF.

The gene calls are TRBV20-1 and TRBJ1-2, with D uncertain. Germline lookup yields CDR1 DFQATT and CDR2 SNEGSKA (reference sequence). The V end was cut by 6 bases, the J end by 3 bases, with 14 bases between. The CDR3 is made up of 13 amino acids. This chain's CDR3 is CSATPDGHYGYTF. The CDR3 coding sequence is TGCAGTGCCACCCCCGACGGACACTATGGCTACACCTTC.

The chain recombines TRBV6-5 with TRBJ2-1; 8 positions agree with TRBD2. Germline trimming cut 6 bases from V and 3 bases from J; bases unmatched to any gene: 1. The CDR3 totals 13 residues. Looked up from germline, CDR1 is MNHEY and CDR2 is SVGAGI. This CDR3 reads CASRGLVYNEQFF. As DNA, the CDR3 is TGTGCCAGCAGGGGACTAGTCTACAATGAGCAGTTCTTC.

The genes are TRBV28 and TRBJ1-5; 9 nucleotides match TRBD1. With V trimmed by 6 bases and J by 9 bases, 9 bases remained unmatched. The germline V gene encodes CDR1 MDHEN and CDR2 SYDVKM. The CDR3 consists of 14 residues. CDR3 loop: CASRSGTGPPPQHF. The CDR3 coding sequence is TGTGCCAGCAGGTCCGGGACAGGGCCCCCGCCCCAGCATTTT.

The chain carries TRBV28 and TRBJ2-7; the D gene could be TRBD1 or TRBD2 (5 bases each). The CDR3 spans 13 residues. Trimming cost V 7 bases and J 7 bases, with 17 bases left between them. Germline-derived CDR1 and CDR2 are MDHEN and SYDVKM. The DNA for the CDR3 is TGTGCCAGCACTGAGGGGCCTGCACGGGAGCAGTACTTC. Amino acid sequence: CASTEGPAREQYF.

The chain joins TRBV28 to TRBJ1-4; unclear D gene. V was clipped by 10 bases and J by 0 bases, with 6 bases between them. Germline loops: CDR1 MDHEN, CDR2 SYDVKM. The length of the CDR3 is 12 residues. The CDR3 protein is CATYATNEKLFF. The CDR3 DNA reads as TGTGCCACGTATGCAACTAATGAAAAACTGTTTTTT.

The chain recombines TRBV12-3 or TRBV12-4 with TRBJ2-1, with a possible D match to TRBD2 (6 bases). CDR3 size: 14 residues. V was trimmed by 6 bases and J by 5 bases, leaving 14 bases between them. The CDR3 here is CASRAREENNEQFF. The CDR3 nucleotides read TGTGCCAGCAGAGCTAGGGAGGAGAACAATGAGCAGTTCTTC.

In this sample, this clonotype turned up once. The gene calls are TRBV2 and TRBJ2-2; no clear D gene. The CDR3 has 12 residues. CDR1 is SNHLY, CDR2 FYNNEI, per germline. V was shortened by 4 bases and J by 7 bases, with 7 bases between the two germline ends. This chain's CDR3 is CASSGTYGELFF. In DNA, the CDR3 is TGTGCCAGCAGTGGGACCTACGGGGAGCTGTTTTTT.

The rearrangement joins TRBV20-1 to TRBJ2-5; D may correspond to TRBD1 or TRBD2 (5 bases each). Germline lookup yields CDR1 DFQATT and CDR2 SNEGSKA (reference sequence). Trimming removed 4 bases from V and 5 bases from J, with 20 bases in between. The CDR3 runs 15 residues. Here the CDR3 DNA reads TGCAGTGCTACCACCTCCCGGCAGGGACGGGAGACCCAGTACTTC. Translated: CSATTSRQGRETQYF.

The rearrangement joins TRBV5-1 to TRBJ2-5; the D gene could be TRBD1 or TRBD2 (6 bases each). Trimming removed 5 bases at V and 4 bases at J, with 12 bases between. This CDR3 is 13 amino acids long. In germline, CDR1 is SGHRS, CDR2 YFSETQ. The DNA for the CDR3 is TGCGCCAGCAGTACGGGGGCGGGAGAGACCCAGTACTTC. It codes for CASSTGAGETQYF.

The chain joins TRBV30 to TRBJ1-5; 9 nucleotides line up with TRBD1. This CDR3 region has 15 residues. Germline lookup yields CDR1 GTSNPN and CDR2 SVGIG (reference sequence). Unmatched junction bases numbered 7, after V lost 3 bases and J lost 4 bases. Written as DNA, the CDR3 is TGTGCCTGGAGGCCCGCGGGACAGGGAAATCAGCCCCAGCATTTT. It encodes CAWRPAGQGNQPQHF.

For the CDR3, the DNA is TGTGCCTGGGAGCGGGGCTTTGAGCAGTTCTTC. Translating gives CAWERGFEQFF. The rearrangement joins TRBV30 to TRBJ2-1; 7 bases match TRBD2. In germline, CDR1 is GTSNPN, CDR2 SVGIG (reference sequence). The CDR3 runs 11 residues. J was trimmed by 9 bases and V by 5 bases; bases with no gene match: 4.

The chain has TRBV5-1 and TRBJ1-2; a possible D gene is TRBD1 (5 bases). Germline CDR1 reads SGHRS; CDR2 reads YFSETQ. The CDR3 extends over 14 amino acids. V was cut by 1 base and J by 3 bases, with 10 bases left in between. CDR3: CASSLTGIDYGYTF. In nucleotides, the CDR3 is TGCGCCAGCAGCTTGACAGGTATCGACTATGGCTACACCTTC.

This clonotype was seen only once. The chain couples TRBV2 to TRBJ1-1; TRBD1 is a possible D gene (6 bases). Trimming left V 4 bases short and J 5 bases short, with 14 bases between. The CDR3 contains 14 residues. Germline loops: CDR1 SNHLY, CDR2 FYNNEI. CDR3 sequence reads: CASSGERGRTEAFF. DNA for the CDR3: TGTGCCAGCAGTGGGGAAAGGGGGAGGACTGAAGCTTTCTTT.

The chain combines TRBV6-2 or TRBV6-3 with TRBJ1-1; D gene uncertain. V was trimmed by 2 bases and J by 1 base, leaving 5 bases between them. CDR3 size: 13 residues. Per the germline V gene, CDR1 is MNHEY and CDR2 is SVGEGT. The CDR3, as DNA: TGTGCCAGCAGTTACGTATGGAACACTGAAGCTTTCTTT. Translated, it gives CASSYVWNTEAFF.

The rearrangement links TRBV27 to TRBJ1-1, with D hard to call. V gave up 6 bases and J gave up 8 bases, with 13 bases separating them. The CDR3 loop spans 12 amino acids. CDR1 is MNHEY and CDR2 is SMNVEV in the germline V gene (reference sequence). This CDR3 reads CASRAGPLEAFF. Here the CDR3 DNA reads TGTGCCAGCAGAGCCGGGCCCTTAGAAGCTTTCTTT.

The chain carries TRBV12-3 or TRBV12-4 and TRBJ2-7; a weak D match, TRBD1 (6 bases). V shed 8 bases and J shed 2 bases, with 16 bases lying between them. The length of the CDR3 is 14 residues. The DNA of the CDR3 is TGTGCCAGCGCCCCACGACAGGTAGCCTACGAGCAGTACTTC. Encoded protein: CASAPRQVAYEQYF.

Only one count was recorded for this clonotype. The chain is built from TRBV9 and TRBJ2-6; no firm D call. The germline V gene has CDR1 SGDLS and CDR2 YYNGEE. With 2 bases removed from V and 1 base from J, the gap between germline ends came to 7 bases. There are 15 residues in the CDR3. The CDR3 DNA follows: TGTGCCAGCAGCGTTAGGGCGTCTGGGGCCAACGTCCTGACTTTC. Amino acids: CASSVRASGANVLTF.

In DNA form, the CDR3 reads TGCGCCACCAAAACCGGGACTAGCGACTACAATGAGCAGTTCTTC. Protein sequence: CATKTGTSDYNEQFF. This chain uses TRBV5-1 with TRBJ2-1; 10 nucleotides match TRBD2. Germline CDR1 reads SGHRS; CDR2 reads YFSETQ. V shed 9 bases, J shed 3 bases, and the junction held 9 bases outside the gene matches. The CDR3 is 15 amino acids.

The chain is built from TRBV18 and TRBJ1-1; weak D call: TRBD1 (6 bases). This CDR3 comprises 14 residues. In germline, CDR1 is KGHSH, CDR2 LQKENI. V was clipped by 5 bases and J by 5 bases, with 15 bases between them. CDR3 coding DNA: TGTGCCAGCTCAACGGGGGGGGCAGGAACTGAAGCTTTCTTT. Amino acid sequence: CASSTGGAGTEAFF.

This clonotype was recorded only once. CDR3 loop: CASSLAAPGELFF. For the CDR3, the DNA is TGCGCCAGCAGCTTGGCCGCGCCCGGGGAGCTGTTTTTT. The rearrangement links TRBV5-1 to TRBJ2-2; D not certain. The V end lost 0 bases, the J end lost 6 bases, and 6 bases lay between the germline ends. This CDR3 contains 13 residues. The V gene's germline CDR1 is SGHRS and CDR2 YFSETQ.